The T cell receptor (beta chain) described here comes from a study of cytotoxic CD8 clonotypes in ibrutinib-treated CLL. Profiling relied on immunoSEQ multiplex PCR, and the TCRdb table lists in-frame clones only, not all of them. In the table there are 90,000 to 95,000 clones, 60% to 80% of which are singletons. The study's findings and limits: Contraction or stability on treatment characterized the public clonotypes, which were uncommon.

To note about this clone: As yet, its antigen is unknown.

This TCR came from a human donor with chronic lymphocytic leukemia. The input for sequencing was PBMCs, taken after 24 months of ibrutinib treatment.

The CDR3 sequence: CASSLEGGDQQPQHF. In nucleotides, the CDR3 is TGTGCCAGCAGCTTAGAGGGAGGGGATCAGCAGCCCCAGCATTTT. The chain carries TRBV7-9 and TRBJ1-5; D perhaps matches TRBD1 (5 bases). Per the germline V gene, CDR1 is SEHNR and CDR2 is FQNEAQ (reference sequence). The CDR3 contains 15 residues. V dropped 1 base and J dropped 7 bases, with 14 bases sitting between them. The whole variable domain, filled in from reference TRBV7-9 and TRBJ1-5, reads DTGVSQNPRHKITKRGQNVTFRCDPISEHNRLYWYRQTLGQGPEFLTYFQNEAQLEKSRLLSDRFSAERPKGSFSTLEIQRTEQGDSAMYLCASSLEGGDQQPQHFGDGTRLSIL.